This TCR beta chain was recorded in a study of T cells in Graves' hyperthyroidism and ophthalmopathy. On the study more broadly: Peripheral blood collection took place at initial diagnosis, before any treatment.

RNA transcripts gave rise to amplified TCR beta CDR3 regions. An initial round of RT-PCR targeting the TCR CDR3 relied on the HTBI primer set. TCRdb re-derived calls from the multiplex PCR reads in MiXCR, one entry per CDR3 protein. The sample has around 600,000 distinct CDR3 sequences, 13% to 15% seen once; the top ten hold around 7%. Subjects with ophthalmopathy showed a Clinical Activity Score no lower than 3, a NOSPECS grade no lower than 4, and a duration shorter than 3 months. Germline lookup yields CDR1 DFQATT and CDR2 SNEGSKA (reference sequence). Trimming at V came to 0 bases and at J to 2 bases, leaving 3 bases not matched to a gene. This CDR3 is built from 14 residues.

Source material: blood. This sequence was found in a woman aged 18-29 years with Graves' ophthalmopathy. This chain uses TRBV20-1 with TRBJ1-2; 7 positions match TRBD1. DNA of the CDR3: TGCAGTGCTAGAGAGACAGGGTTCAACTATGGCTACACCTTC. Amino acids: CSARETGFNYGYTF.